This entry lists 31 T cell receptor beta chains sequenced from one sample in a study of CD8+ T cells in alopecia areata. Once RNA had been extracted, it was reverse transcribed into cDNA to act as the sequencing template. Sequenced by immunoSEQ multiplex PCR; TCRdb stores in-frame clones only, minus some. Of approximately 110,000 clones listed, 50% to 75% were seen once; the top ten hold more than 9%. As to treatment: oral pan-JAK inhibitor, 5-10 mg twice daily. Sequences were derived from CD8+ T cells sorted from blood, sampled at week 24, from a patient treated with tofacitinib. The source is a human donor with alopecia areata.

The chain joins TRBV5-6 to TRBJ2-7, with D maybe TRBD1 (5 bases). Trimming cost V 1 base and J 6 bases, with 8 bases left between them. The CDR3 sequence is 12 residues long. CDR1 is SGHDT, CDR2 YYEEEE, per germline. The CDR3 loop is CASSLTGSEQYF. The CDR3 nucleotides read TGTGCCAGCAGCTTGACAGGCAGCGAGCAGTACTTC.

This chain joins TRBV15 and TRBJ1-3; D unclear. V was cut by 3 bases and J by 3 bases, with 6 bases left in between. Germline V gene lookup returns CDR1 LNHNV and CDR2 YYDKDF (reference sequence). This CDR3 is built from 13 residues. The CDR3 sequence is CATSSRVGNTIYF. DNA of the CDR3: TGTGCCACCAGCAGCAGAGTTGGAAACACCATATATTTT.

V is TRBV4-3 and J is TRBJ2-5; 13 bases fit TRBD2. CDR3 length: 18 residues. Germline trimming cut 4 bases from V and 1 base from J; bases unmatched to any gene: 9. Germline lookup yields CDR1 LGHNA and CDR2 YSLEER. For the CDR3, the DNA is TGCGCCAGCAGCCGGATACTAGCGGGGGGGCGTTTCCAAGAGACCCAGTACTTC. This translates into CASSRILAGGRFQETQYF.

The V call is TRBV9, the J call TRBJ1-1; D call uncertain. The CDR3 loop spans 13 amino acids. The ends were cut back, 0 bases at V and 5 bases at J, with 8 bases in the middle. In germline, CDR1 is SGDLS, CDR2 YYNGEE. CDR3 amino acids: CASSVVISTEAFF. DNA for the CDR3: TGTGCCAGCAGCGTAGTTATCTCGACTGAAGCTTTCTTT.

This clone occurred once. Different DNA sequences within this sample yield the same CDR3. The chain is built from TRBV30 and TRBJ2-7; D is perhaps TRBD2 (6 bases). The germline gives CDR1 GTSNPN, CDR2 SVGIG (reference sequence). Trimming stripped 0 bases from V and 4 bases from J, with 7 bases between. The CDR3 length is 12 residues. In DNA, the CDR3 is TGTGCCTGGAGTGTTGGGACTTACGAGCAGTACTTC. This codes for CAWSVGTYEQYF.

This clone was seen more than once but under ten times. This chain joins TRBV5-4 and TRBJ2-4; 11 bases match TRBD2. Looked up from germline, CDR1 is SGHNT and CDR2 is YYREEE (reference sequence). V lost 0 bases and J lost 0; bases outside the gene matches: 5. CDR3 length: 18 amino acids. CDR3 sequence reads: CASSLGLAGGLAKNIQYF. The CDR3 DNA sequence: TGTGCCAGCAGCTTGGGGCTAGCGGGGGGCCTAGCCAAAAACATTCAGTACTTC.

The chain joins TRBV4-3 to TRBJ1-1, with a possible D match to TRBD1 (6 bases). V shed 4 bases and J shed 3 bases, with 15 bases lying between them. The CDR3 has 15 amino acids. Germline loops: CDR1 LGHNA, CDR2 YSLEER. CDR3 nucleotide sequence: TGCGCCAGCAGCCGACTACAGGGACCCTACACTGAAGCTTTCTTT. This sequence encodes CASSRLQGPYTEAFF.

The DNA for the CDR3 is TGTGCCAGCAGCCCCAAAATTAGACAGGTCCCGGGGTATGAGCAGTTCTTC. Residues: CASSPKIRQVPGYEQFF. V gene TRBV7-9 combines with J gene TRBJ2-1, with TRBD1 as a possible D gene (6 bases). With 5 bases removed from V and 8 bases from J, the gap between germline ends came to 25 bases. Germline loops: CDR1 SEHNR, CDR2 FQNEAQ (reference sequence). CDR3 length equals 17 residues.

The V gene is TRBV2, the J gene TRBJ1-2, with D unresolved. Germline assignment: CDR1 SNHLY and CDR2 FYNNEI. This CDR3 has 12 amino acids. The V end lost 8 bases, the J end lost 4 bases, and 11 bases lay between the germline ends. The CDR3 DNA reads as TGTGCCAGCTTTGGTAAGGGCTATGGCTACACCTTC. The encoded protein is CASFGKGYGYTF.

V and J are TRBV27 and TRBJ2-7, with D perhaps TRBD1 or TRBD2 (5 bases each). The CDR3 is 13 residues long. Germline CDR1 and CDR2: MNHEY and SMNVEV (reference sequence). With 3 bases removed from V and 2 bases from J, the gap between germline ends came to 8 bases. This chain's CDR3 is CASSFQGAYEQYF. The CDR3 DNA reads TGTGCCAGCAGTTTCCAGGGAGCCTACGAGCAGTACTTC.

The V call is TRBV27, the J call TRBJ2-7, with TRBD1 matching 8 bases. CDR3 length: 14 amino acids. CDR1 and CDR2 (germline): MNHEY, SMNVEV (reference sequence). V was pared by 5 bases and J by 5 bases, with 8 bases of the junction left unmatched. The DNA for the CDR3 is TGTGCCAGCAGTCCGACAGGGGAGGACGACGAGCAGTACTTC. It specifies CASSPTGEDDEQYF.

This chain uses TRBV2 with TRBJ2-5, with a possible D match to TRBD1 (6 bases). The CDR3 contains 16 residues. With 6 bases removed from V and 5 bases from J, the gap between germline ends came to 22 bases. Germline lookup yields CDR1 SNHLY and CDR2 FYNNEI. Written as DNA, the CDR3 is TGTGCCAGCAGCGCCGTCGGTCGACAGGAGTACGAGACCCAGTACTTC. As protein: CASSAVGRQEYETQYF. Together with reference TRBV2 and TRBJ2-5, the CDR3 gives the full variable domain: EPEVTQTPSHQVTQMGQEVILRCVPISNHLYFYWYRQILGQKVEFLVSFYNNEISEKSEIFDDQFSVERPDGSNFTLKIRSTKLEDSAMYFCASSAVGRQEYETQYFGPGTRLLVL.

The J gene is TRBJ1-1, the V gene TRBV27; 9 nucleotides match TRBD1. The V gene's germline CDR1 is MNHEY and CDR2 SMNVEV (reference sequence). The trim removed 4 bases at V and 0 bases at J, leaving 9 bases unmatched. There are 17 residues in the CDR3. In DNA, the CDR3 is TGTGCCAGCAGTTCTGGGACAGGGTGGGCGGTGAACACTGAAGCTTTCTTT. This gives the protein CASSSGTGWAVNTEAFF.

This clone was seen only once. The chain joins TRBV5-6 to TRBJ2-2, with D tentatively TRBD2 (6 bases). This CDR3 region has 15 residues. Germline assignment: CDR1 SGHDT and CDR2 YYEEEE. V lost 0 bases to trimming and J lost 1 base, with 7 bases between them. CDR3 in amino acids: CASSLAGGNTGELFF. CDR3 DNA: TGTGCCAGCAGCTTGGCCGGGGGGAACACCGGGGAGCTGTTTTTT.

This chain connects TRBV30 to TRBJ1-1, with 9 bases matching TRBD1. J lost 4 bases, V lost 5 bases, and 5 bases had no gene match. The germline gives CDR1 GTSNPN, CDR2 SVGIG (reference sequence). The CDR3 runs 13 residues. CDR3 sequence (DNA): TGTGCCTGGTCCTCGACAGGGGGCACTGAAGCTTTCTTT. It codes for CAWSSTGGTEAFF. Combining the CDR3 with reference TRBV30 and TRBJ1-1 gives the whole variable domain SQTIHQWPATLVQPVGSPLSLECTVEGTSNPNLYWYRQAAGRGLQLLFYSVGIGQISSEVPQNLSASRPQDRQFILSSKKLLLSDSGFYLCAWSSTGGTEAFFGQGTRLTVV.

A few counts support this clone. The chain joins TRBV6-5 to TRBJ1-1; D is possibly TRBD1 (5 bases). The germline V gene encodes CDR1 MNHEY and CDR2 SVGAGI. CDR3 length: 13 amino acids. Trimming cost V 6 bases and J 3 bases, with 11 bases left between them. For the CDR3, the DNA is TGTGCCAGCAGCCTCCTGGGGGACACTGAAGCTTTCTTT. Residues: CASSLLGDTEAFF.

The CDR3 is CASSVGWDYGYTF. In DNA, the CDR3 is TGTGCCAGCAGCGTTGGTTGGGACTATGGCTACACCTTC. The rearrangement links TRBV9 to TRBJ1-2; D is undetermined. CDR3 length: 13 residues. V was trimmed by 2 bases and J by 3 bases, leaving 8 bases between them. From germline, CDR1 is SGDLS and CDR2 YYNGEE. The full variable domain, in which reference TRBV9 and TRBJ1-2 provide the parts outside the CDR3, is DSGVTQTPKHLITATGQRVTLRCSPRSGDLSVYWYQQSLDQGLQFLIQYYNGEERAKGNILERFSAQQFPDLHSELNLSSLELGDSALYFCASSVGWDYGYTFGSGTRLTVV.

J is TRBJ1-1 and V is TRBV7-2, with a possible D match to TRBD1 (5 bases). Germline CDR1 and CDR2: SGHTA and FQGNSA. Trimming pared 5 bases from V and 3 bases from J, leaving 13 bases between. The CDR3 runs 14 residues. Written as DNA, the CDR3 is TGTGCCAGCAGCCGAAGAGGCAGGGACACTGAAGCTTTCTTT. Protein sequence: CASSRRGRDTEAFF.

The V gene is TRBV7-6, the J gene TRBJ1-1; unclear D gene. Germline V CDR1 and CDR2: SGHVS, FNYEAQ. The CDR3 contains 13 residues. The V and J ends lost 6 bases and 6 bases respectively, with 14 bases between them. The CDR3 here is CASSSILGAEAFF. In DNA, the CDR3 is TGTGCCAGCAGTTCCATTTTAGGCGCTGAAGCTTTCTTT.

This clone was seen more than once but under ten times. A far larger clone is only one base removed, so a read error is likely. The chain combines TRBV30 with TRBJ2-2, with D possibly called TRBD1 or TRBD2 (7 bases each). Germline V gene sequence: CDR1 GTSNPN, CDR2 SVGIG (reference sequence). The CDR3 extends over 14 amino acids. CDR3 sequence reads: CAGSSRGGTGELFF. The CDR3 DNA reads as TGTGCCGGGAGTAGCAGGGGGGGCACCGGGGAGCTGTTTTTT.

The CDR3 region has the DNA TGTGCCAGCAGTGACGGGGGACAGGGGGCAGATACGCAGTATTTT. The encoded protein is CASSDGGQGADTQYF. The chain has TRBV27 and TRBJ2-3, with 11 bases lining up with TRBD1. V shed 5 bases, J shed 4 bases, and the junction held 5 bases outside the gene matches. This CDR3 region has 15 residues. Per the germline V gene, CDR1 is MNHEY and CDR2 is SMNVEV (reference sequence).

This clone has just a few counts. V usage is TRBV13 and J usage is TRBJ1-2; D is ambiguous. Germline V gives CDR1 PRHDT, CDR2 FYEKMQ (reference sequence). The CDR3 covers 13 residues. Trimming cost V 6 bases and J 7 bases, with 15 bases left between them. CDR3 coding DNA: TGTGCCAGCAGTACCGCGGGGAGGAGTGGCTACACCTTC. This encodes CASSTAGRSGYTF.

The sample holds one count of this clone. The V gene is TRBV7-9, the J gene TRBJ2-3; TRBD2 matches 7 bases. The germline gives CDR1 SEHNR, CDR2 FQNEAQ (reference sequence). Trimming took 5 bases from V and 6 from J; bases not matched to a gene: 2. This CDR3 has 12 amino acids. The CDR3 region is CASSPAGDTQYF. In nucleotides, the CDR3 is TGTGCCAGCAGCCCAGCGGGGGATACGCAGTATTTT.

The V and J genes are TRBV5-1 and TRBJ2-5; 7 nucleotides align to TRBD1. J gave up 4 bases and V 3 bases, and 6 bases lay outside the gene matches. The CDR3 consists of 14 residues. Germline loops: CDR1 SGHRS, CDR2 YFSETQ. In DNA, the CDR3 is TGCGCCAGCAGCTCTAGACAGGGACGAGAGACCCAGTACTTC. Protein product: CASSSRQGRETQYF.

There are a few counts of this clone. The chain joins TRBV29-1 to TRBJ2-2; D perhaps matches TRBD2 (5 bases). Trimming took off 4 bases at V and 6 bases at J, with 9 bases between the two ends. Per germline, CDR1 SQVTM and CDR2 ANQGSEA. CDR3 length equals 12 residues. CDR3 sequence (DNA): TGCAGCGTTGTTCTAGCTCCCGGGGAGCTGTTTTTT. Protein: CSVVLAPGELFF.

The rearrangement joins TRBV7-2 to TRBJ2-7, with D unclear. The CDR3 consists of 14 residues. Per germline, CDR1 SGHTA and CDR2 FQGNSA. V lost 0 bases and J lost 0, with 6 bases in between. CDR3 residues: CASSLAVGSYEQYF. As DNA, the CDR3 is TGTGCCAGCAGCTTAGCCGTAGGCTCCTACGAGCAGTACTTC.

The gene calls are TRBV9 and TRBJ1-6; no reliable D call. The germline V and J ends were trimmed by 4 bases and 7 bases, with 9 bases remaining between them. This CDR3 spans 13 amino acids. Per the germline V gene, CDR1 is SGDLS and CDR2 is YYNGEE. DNA for the CDR3: TGTGCCAGCAGCTTAGGACGGAATTCACCCCTCCACTTT. Its protein product is CASSLGRNSPLHF.

The rearrangement links TRBV9 to TRBJ1-2; 10 bases map to TRBD1. Per the germline V gene, CDR1 is SGDLS and CDR2 is YYNGEE. The CDR3 totals 15 residues. J gave up 5 bases and V 0 bases, and 4 bases lay outside the gene matches. The CDR3 DNA sequence: TGTGCCAGCAGCGTAGAGGACAGGGGGAGGTATGGCTACACCTTC. It is translated as CASSVEDRGRYGYTF.

V is TRBV19 and J is TRBJ2-1; 9 nucleotides agree with TRBD2. Germline-derived CDR1 and CDR2 are LNHDA and SQIVND (reference sequence). The CDR3 runs to 15 residues. The J segment lost 8 bases and the V segment lost 3 bases, leaving 8 bases of the junction unmatched. CDR3 nucleotide sequence: TGTGCCAGTAGTATCTTGGCGGGGGGGCCGGATGAGCAGTTCTTC. Its protein is CASSILAGGPDEQFF.

The V gene is TRBV27, the J gene TRBJ1-2; 7 bases agree with TRBD1. CDR1 is MNHEY, CDR2 SMNVEV, per germline (reference sequence). V gave up 4 bases and J gave up 5 bases; unmatched junction bases: 10. This CDR3 spans 15 amino acids. The CDR3 sequence is CASSSGDSYGYGYTF. The DNA for the CDR3 is TGTGCCAGCAGTTCTGGGGACAGCTATGGTTATGGCTACACCTTC.

The chain combines TRBV6-6 with TRBJ2-2; weak D call: TRBD1 (6 bases). Trimming left V 2 bases short and J 4 bases short, with 11 bases between. This CDR3 has 15 residues. Germline V gene sequence: CDR1 MNHNY, CDR2 SVGAGI (reference sequence). CDR3 amino acids: CASSYGGASTGELFF. For the CDR3, the DNA is TGTGCCAGCAGTTACGGGGGCGCAAGCACCGGGGAGCTGTTTTTT.